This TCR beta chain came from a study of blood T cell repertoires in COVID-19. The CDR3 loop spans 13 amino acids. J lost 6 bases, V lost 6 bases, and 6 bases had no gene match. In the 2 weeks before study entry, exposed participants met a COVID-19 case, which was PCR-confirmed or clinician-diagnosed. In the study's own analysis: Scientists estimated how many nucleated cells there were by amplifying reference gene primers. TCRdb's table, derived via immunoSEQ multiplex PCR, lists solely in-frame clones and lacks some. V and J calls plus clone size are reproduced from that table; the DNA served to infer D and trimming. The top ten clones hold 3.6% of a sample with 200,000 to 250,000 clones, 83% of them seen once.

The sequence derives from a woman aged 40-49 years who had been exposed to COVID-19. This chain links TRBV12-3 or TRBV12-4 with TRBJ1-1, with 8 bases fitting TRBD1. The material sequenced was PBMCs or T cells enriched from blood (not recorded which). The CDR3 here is CASSRGQASEAFF. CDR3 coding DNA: TGTGCCAGCAGCCGGGGACAGGCTTCTGAAGCTTTCTTT.